The 32 T cell receptor beta chains listed next were all sequenced from one sample in a study of spatial heterogeneity in lung cancer. A single record per CDR3 protein comes from TCRdb applying MiXCR to the 5' RACE reads. The repertoire consists of roughly 15,000 distinct CDR3 sequences, with roughly 6.3% occurring once and the leading ten covering roughly 26%. Time point reported: blood at routine non-recurrence follow-up after resection. This specimen consisted of PBMCs, obtained at follow-up. These receptors originate from a male donor with early-stage non-small cell lung cancer.

This clonotype was seen at least ten times. V is TRBV29-1 and J is TRBJ2-5, with D tentatively TRBD1 (6 bases). The CDR3 is 13 residues long. Germline V lookup: CDR1 SQVTM, CDR2 ANQGSEA. The ends were cut back, 6 bases at V and 5 bases at J, with 16 bases in the middle. CDR3: CSVRQGTPETQYF. The CDR3 coding sequence is TGCAGCGTCCGTCAGGGGACCCCCGAGACCCAGTACTTC.

The chain uses TRBV4-3 and TRBJ2-3; D remains unclear. Looked up from germline, CDR1 is LGHNA and CDR2 is YSLEER. V lost 0 bases, J lost 8 bases, and 12 bases lay in between. CDR3 size: 14 residues. CDR3 bases: TGCGCCAGCAGCCAAGAGGCAATACCACGTACGCAGTATTTT. Amino acids: CASSQEAIPRTQYF.

This clonotype has at least ten counts. V usage is TRBV19 and J usage is TRBJ1-2; D uncertain. Trimming stripped 7 bases from V and 7 bases from J, with 19 bases between. Germline CDR1 is LNHDA and CDR2 is SQIVND (reference sequence). The CDR3 extends over 14 amino acids. The CDR3, as DNA: TGTGCCAGTAAAAGGGCGCGGGGTTTGGTTGGCTACACCTTC. It encodes CASKRARGLVGYTF.

This clonotype has a count of ten or more. The chain joins TRBV6-5 to TRBJ1-3; a weak D match, TRBD1 (5 bases). V dropped 6 bases and J dropped 2 bases, with 11 bases sitting between them. The CDR3 is made up of 14 amino acids. Germline V gene sequence: CDR1 MNHEY, CDR2 SVGAGI. The CDR3 is CASSTGGPGNTIYF. In DNA form, the CDR3 reads TGTGCCAGCAGCACCGGGGGACCTGGAAACACCATATATTTT.

This clonotype was found many times. V is TRBV18 and J is TRBJ2-7, with 13 positions matching TRBD2. The CDR3 is 15 residues long. V dropped 2 bases and J dropped 3; count of bases not matched to a gene: 1. The germline V gene encodes CDR1 KGHSH and CDR2 LQKENI. The CDR3 reads CASSPGLAGDYEQYF. CDR3 nucleotide sequence: TGTGCCAGCTCACCAGGACTAGCGGGAGACTACGAGCAGTACTTC.

This clonotype counts as medium-sized. The chain links TRBV20-1 to TRBJ2-4; D is unclear. CDR1 and CDR2 (germline): DFQATT, SNEGSKA (reference sequence). Trimming left V 5 bases short and J 0 bases short, with 17 bases between. The CDR3 has 16 amino acids. In DNA form, the CDR3 reads TGCAGTGCTTCAAGGGTCAGCCGCCTAGCCAAAAACATTCAGTACTTC. It specifies CSASRVSRLAKNIQYF.

This clonotype occurred many times. The chain employs TRBV6-1 and TRBJ1-1; TRBD1 might be the D (5 bases). Germline values: CDR1 MNHNS, CDR2 SASEGT. V was pared by 2 bases and J by 2 bases, with 9 bases between. The CDR3 is 14 amino acids. The CDR3 DNA sequence: TGTGCCAGCAGTGAATGGGGGATCAACACTGAAGCTTTCTTT. It translates to CASSEWGINTEAFF.

This clonotype has a count of ten or more. The chain carries TRBV6-2 or TRBV6-3 and TRBJ2-2; no clear D gene. Germline CDR1 is MNHEY and CDR2 is SVGEGT. V was shortened by 0 bases and J by 3 bases, with 17 bases between the two germline ends. The CDR3 consists of 18 residues. CDR3: CASSYSTRTGWDTGELFF. Here the CDR3 DNA reads TGTGCCAGCAGTTACTCGACACGAACTGGGTGGGACACCGGGGAGCTGTTTTTT.

In this sample, this clonotype turned up many times. V gene TRBV12-3 or TRBV12-4 combines with J gene TRBJ2-5; D is uncertain. The CDR3 sequence is 13 residues long. The V end was cut by 6 bases, the J end by 0 bases, with 8 bases between. CDR3 in DNA: TGTGCCAGCAGCTTGGGGTACCAAGAGACCCAGTACTTC. It translates to CASSLGYQETQYF.

In this sample, this clonotype turned up many times. This chain connects TRBV2 to TRBJ2-3; maybe TRBD2 (6 bases). The V gene's germline CDR1 is SNHLY and CDR2 FYNNEI. The CDR3 runs to 14 residues. The V end was cut by 7 bases, the J end by 2 bases, with 13 bases between. CDR3 amino acids: CASIPGLSTDTQYF. Here the CDR3 DNA reads TGTGCCAGCATTCCGGGACTGTCCACAGATACGCAGTATTTT.

This clonotype was counted many times. The genes are TRBV3-1 and TRBJ2-2; 8 nucleotides line up with TRBD2. The CDR3 has 14 amino acids. Unmatched junction bases numbered 4, after V lost 5 bases and J lost 5 bases. Germline V gene lookup returns CDR1 LGHDT and CDR2 YNNKEL (reference sequence). This CDR3 reads CASSLVAGTGELFF. CDR3 bases: TGTGCCAGCAGCTTGGTAGCGGGAACCGGGGAGCTGTTTTTT.

Many counts were recorded for this clonotype. The chain employs TRBV5-5 and TRBJ1-5; D is unclear. Trimming stripped 0 bases from V and 9 bases from J, with 7 bases between. The CDR3 has 12 amino acids. CDR1 is SGHKS and CDR2 is YYEKEE in the germline V gene (reference sequence). The CDR3 sequence is CASSLAAGPQHF. In DNA, the CDR3 is TGTGCCAGCAGCTTGGCGGCGGGGCCCCAGCATTTT.

The table lists this clonotype with many counts. V is TRBV29-1 and J is TRBJ2-1; D may be TRBD2 (6 bases). The CDR3 length is 14 residues. Trimming stripped 6 bases from V and 7 bases from J, with 19 bases between. Germline lookup yields CDR1 SQVTM and CDR2 ANQGSEA. This chain's CDR3 is CSVSGLLTGNEQFF. The DNA for the CDR3 is TGCAGCGTCTCGGGACTCCTAACTGGGAATGAGCAGTTCTTC.

This clonotype was counted at least ten times. The chain has TRBV2 and TRBJ2-2; 9 bases match TRBD2. Losses at the gene ends were 6 bases for V and 2 bases for J; bases not matched to a gene: 4. Germline V lookup: CDR1 SNHLY, CDR2 FYNNEI. There are 15 residues in the CDR3. CDR3 DNA: TGTGCCAGCAGGGGACTAGCCTTAAACACCGGGGAGCTGTTTTTT. This gives the protein CASRGLALNTGELFF. The full variable domain, completed using reference TRBV2 and TRBJ2-2, is EPEVTQTPSHQVTQMGQEVILRCVPISNHLYFYWYRQILGQKVEFLVSFYNNEISEKSEIFDDQFSVERPDGSNFTLKIRSTKLEDSAMYFCASRGLALNTGELFFGEGSRLTVL.

The table lists this clonotype with a few counts. This chain joins TRBV4-1 and TRBJ2-3; D gene ambiguous. CDR3 length: 15 residues. CDR1 and CDR2 (germline): MGHRA, YSYEKL. The V end lost 1 base, the J end lost 2 bases, and 10 bases lay between the germline ends. The CDR3 region is CASSQVQVSTDTQYF. For the CDR3, the DNA is TGCGCCAGCAGCCAAGTTCAGGTTTCCACAGATACGCAGTATTTT.

A note on this clonotype: This may arise from a read error, as a much more abundant clone is one base away. The rearrangement links TRBV20-1 to TRBJ1-6; unclear D gene. Germline values: CDR1 DFQATT, CDR2 SNEGSKA (reference sequence). Trimming took off 6 bases at V and 9 bases at J, with 9 bases between the two ends. This CDR3 spans 11 amino acids. The CDR3 sequence is CSAEDSSPLHF. CDR3 sequence (DNA): TGCAGTGCGGAAGATAGTTCACCCCTCCACTTT.

Many counts were recorded for this clonotype. This sequence joins TRBV10-3 and TRBJ1-1, with TRBD1 matching 9 bases. Germline V gene sequence: CDR1 ENHRY, CDR2 SYGVKD. V dropped 7 bases and J dropped 5; count of bases not matched to a gene: 11. CDR3 length: 15 amino acids. CDR3 nucleotides: TGTGCCATCAAAGTTCTGCCCGGGACAGGGACTGAAGCTTTCTTT. Its protein is CAIKVLPGTGTEAFF.

V and J are TRBV6-5 and TRBJ2-2, with TRBD2 matching 10 bases. V gave up 7 bases and J gave up 0 bases; unmatched junction bases: 11. The CDR3 runs 18 residues. From germline, CDR1 is MNHEY and CDR2 SVGAGI. The chain's CDR3 is CASTRWVAGGTNTGELFF. DNA of the CDR3: TGTGCCAGCACCCGGTGGGTAGCGGGGGGCACGAACACCGGGGAGCTGTTTTTT.

This clonotype was picked up many times. The V gene is TRBV30, the J gene TRBJ2-3; D may match TRBD1 or TRBD2 (6 bases each). The CDR3 is made up of 10 amino acids. Germline assignment: CDR1 GTSNPN and CDR2 SVGIG (reference sequence). With 8 bases removed from V and 14 bases from J, the gap between germline ends came to 17 bases. The CDR3 spells CAPGAGTSYF. In nucleotides, the CDR3 is TGTGCCCCGGGGGCGGGAACCTCGTATTTT.

This chain links TRBV28 with TRBJ2-3, with 8 bases lining up with TRBD1. Trimming cost V 8 bases and J 2 bases; bases outside gene matches: 12. The CDR3 has 16 amino acids. Germline V gives CDR1 MDHEN, CDR2 SYDVKM. CDR3 protein: CASLPRTGRSTDTQYF. CDR3 sequence (DNA): TGTGCCAGCCTACCCCGGACAGGGAGGTCCACAGATACGCAGTATTTT. The entire variable domain, with the rest obtained from reference TRBV28 and TRBJ2-3, is as follows: DVKVTQSSRYLVKRTGEKVFLECVQDMDHENMFWYRQDPGLGLRLIYFSYDVKMKEKGDIPEGYSVSREKKERFSLILESASTNQTSMYLCASLPRTGRSTDTQYFGPGTRLTVL.

There are many counts of this clonotype. V and J are TRBV7-2 and TRBJ2-7; D call uncertain. The CDR3 extends over 16 amino acids. The germline gives CDR1 SGHTA, CDR2 FQGNSA. V was shortened by 2 bases and J by 0 bases, with 14 bases between the two germline ends. The CDR3 nucleotides read TGTGCCAGCAGCTTAAGGCGGTTTCCCCTCTCCTACGAGCAGTACTTC. Its protein product is CASSLRRFPLSYEQYF.

There are many counts of this clonotype. The chain recombines TRBV20-1 with TRBJ2-1; TRBD1 might be the D (7 bases). The CDR3 contains 14 residues. V gave up 3 bases and J gave up 5 bases, with 14 bases separating them. Germline V gives CDR1 DFQATT, CDR2 SNEGSKA (reference sequence). CDR3 sequence reads: CSAREGARDNEQFF. CDR3 coding DNA: TGCAGTGCTAGGGAGGGGGCGAGGGACAATGAGCAGTTCTTC.

Regarding this clonotype: One end of the junction fails to match germline, which may point to a read error. The chain uses TRBV5-1 and TRBJ2-1; maybe TRBD2 (5 bases). CDR1 is SGHRS and CDR2 is YFSETQ in the germline V gene. The CDR3 totals 13 residues. CDR3 amino acids: CASSPVLADEQFF. CDR3 nucleotide sequence: TGTGCCAGCAGCCCCGTCCTAGCCGATGAGCAGTTCTTC.

This clonotype was seen repeatedly, ten times or more. J is TRBJ2-4 and V is TRBV12-3 or TRBV12-4; D is uncertain. V lost 4 bases and J 8 bases, leaving 12 bases between the germline ends. CDR3 size: 13 residues. CDR3: CASSSRVRDIQYF. The CDR3 region has the DNA TGTGCCAGCAGTTCCCGGGTCCGAGACATTCAGTACTTC.

This clonotype showed up many times. This sequence joins TRBV12-3 or TRBV12-4 and TRBJ1-2; 8 positions agree with TRBD1. CDR3 size: 14 residues. V lost 4 bases to trimming and J lost 2 bases; unmatched junction nucleotides: 3. CDR3 in amino acids: CASSYWTGNYGYTF. The CDR3 nucleotides read TGTGCCAGCAGTTACTGGACAGGGAACTATGGCTACACCTTC.

This clonotype showed up many times. V gene TRBV20-1 combines with J gene TRBJ1-4, with D hard to call. The CDR3 has 12 amino acids. V was shortened by 6 bases and J by 6 bases, with 11 bases between the two germline ends. Germline CDR1 DFQATT, CDR2 SNEGSKA (reference sequence). Here the CDR3 DNA reads TGCAGTGCCCCGCTCCGCGATGAAAAACTGTTTTTT. Translation: CSAPLRDEKLFF.

This clonotype occurred many times. DNA for the CDR3: TGTGCCAGCAGCTTACAAAATAGCGAGGAGACCCAGTACTTC. This sequence encodes CASSLQNSEETQYF. V and J are TRBV7-2 and TRBJ2-5; perhaps TRBD2 as D (5 bases). V shed 2 bases and J shed 5 bases, with 12 bases lying between them. The CDR3 consists of 14 residues. CDR1 and CDR2 from the germline V gene are SGHTA and FQGNSA.

This clonotype has ten or more counts. The junction and the germline gene differ at one end; a read error may be behind it. The V gene is TRBV7-8, the J gene TRBJ2-1, with no clear D. The CDR3 loop spans 11 amino acids. Germline CDR1 reads SGHVS; CDR2 reads FQNEAQ. In DNA, the CDR3 is TGTGCCAGCAGCTCCTTCAATGAGCAGTTCTTC. Residues: CASSSFNEQFF.

Sample share makes this clonotype medium-sized. This chain joins TRBV7-2 and TRBJ2-1; D is ambiguous. Trimming left V 1 base short and J 3 bases short, with 7 bases between. The CDR3 sequence is 14 residues long. Germline lookup yields CDR1 SGHTA and CDR2 FQGNSA. CDR3 coding DNA: TGTGCCAGCAGCTTAGGGGTAGACTACAATGAGCAGTTCTTC. It is translated as CASSLGVDYNEQFF.

This clonotype has a count of ten or more. The CDR3 sequence: CATSEQGKAFF. The CDR3 DNA reads as TGTGCCACCAGTGAGCAGGGGAAAGCTTTCTTT. The V and J genes are TRBV24-1 and TRBJ1-1, with D tentatively TRBD1 (6 bases). This CDR3 region has 11 residues. Germline V CDR1 and CDR2: KGHDR, SFDVKD. Trimming shortened V by 4 bases and J by 9 bases, and 8 bases separated the two germline ends.

There are many counts of this clonotype. Germline is not matched at one junction end, which may reflect a read error. V is TRBV7-9 and J is TRBJ2-7; 9 bases line up with TRBD2. The CDR3 covers 15 residues. Germline V CDR1 and CDR2: SEHNR, FQNEAQ (reference sequence). The CDR3 protein is CASSPQGIPVSGRTF. As DNA, the CDR3 is TGTGCCAGCAGCCCCCAGGGGATACCAGTTAGCGGGAGAACTTTC.

This clonotype was detected ten times or more. This chain joins TRBV28 and TRBJ2-7; tentative D call: TRBD2 (6 bases). The CDR3 runs 17 residues. V was pared by 6 bases and J by 2 bases, with 23 bases between. Germline V gives CDR1 MDHEN, CDR2 SYDVKM. CDR3 bases: TGTGCCAGCAGCGGCTGGGGCTTCCGGGACTCTGCCTACGAGCAGTACTTC. Residues: CASSGWGFRDSAYEQYF.